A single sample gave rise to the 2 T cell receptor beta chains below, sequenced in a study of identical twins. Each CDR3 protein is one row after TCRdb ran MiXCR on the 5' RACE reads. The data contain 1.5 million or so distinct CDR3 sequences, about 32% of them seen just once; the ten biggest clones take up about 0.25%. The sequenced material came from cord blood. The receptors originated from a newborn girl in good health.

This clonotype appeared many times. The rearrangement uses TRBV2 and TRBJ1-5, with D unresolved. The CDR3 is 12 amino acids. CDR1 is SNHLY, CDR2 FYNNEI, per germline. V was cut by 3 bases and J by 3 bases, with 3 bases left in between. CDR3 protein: CASSDPNQPQHF. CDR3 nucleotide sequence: TGTGCCAGCAGTGACCCCAATCAGCCCCAGCATTTT.

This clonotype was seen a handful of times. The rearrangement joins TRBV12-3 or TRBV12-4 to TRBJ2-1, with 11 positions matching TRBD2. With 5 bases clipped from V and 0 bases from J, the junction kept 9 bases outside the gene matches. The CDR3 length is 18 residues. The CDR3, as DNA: TGTGCCAGCAGTCTCTCGGGACTAGCGGTGCTCTCCTACAATGAGCAGTTCTTC. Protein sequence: CASSLSGLAVLSYNEQFF.